This is a list of T cell receptor beta chains from one sample in a study of cytomegalovirus exposure and HLA in healthy donors. Libraries were prepared by immunoSEQ multiplex PCR; TCRdb keeps only in-frame clonotypes and omits some of them. The repertoire holds about 96,000 clones, with approximately 74% as singletons. The sequencing input was PBMCs. Every receptor here comes from a woman in her 70s in good health and CMV-seropositive. Each CDR3 is given with its conserved first and last residue. A D gene is named only where the DNA matches it firmly. Rows give clone size only sometimes, using once, few, many, or a class for an expanded clone.

TRBV4-3	TRBJ1-2	.	.	TGCGCCAGCAGCCAAGATATAGCCGGTAACTATGGCTACACCTTC	CASSQDIAGNYGYTF
TRBV18	TRBJ2-7	.	TRBD1	TGTGCCAGCTCAACGGACAGGGGAGGCGAGCAGTACTTC	CASSTDRGGEQYF
TRBV6-5	TRBJ1-2	few	.	TGTGCCAGCAGTTACCGCGACGCGGGTTGGGGCTACACCTTC	CASSYRDAGWGYTF
TRBV28	TRBJ1-5	.	TRBD1	TGTGCCAGCAGTAAATCCGGGACAGGGAGTAAGCCCCAGCATTTT	CASSKSGTGSKPQHF
TRBV5-8	TRBJ2-5	.	TRBD2	TGTGCCAGCAGCTTTGGAACGGGGGGGCCGAGGGAGACCCAGTACTTC	CASSFGTGGPRETQYF
TRBV12-5	TRBJ1-3	.	TRBD1	TGTGCTAGTGGGACCGGGACAGTTGGAAACACCATATATTTT	CASGTGTVGNTIYF
TRBV19	TRBJ1-5	.	TRBD1	TGTGCCAGTAGTATTGGACAGGTTAGCAATCAGCCCCAGCATTTT	CASSIGQVSNQPQHF
TRBV14	TRBJ1-2	.	TRBD1	TGTGCCAGCAGCGCCCGGGACAGGTACTATGGCTACACCTTC	CASSARDRYYGYTF
TRBV6-6	TRBJ2-7	.	.	TGTGCCAGCAGTTACTCAGGAGGAATCCTCTACGAGCAGTACTTC	CASSYSGGILYEQYF
TRBV9	TRBJ1-5	.	.	TGTGCCAGCAGTCTAGGAGGGATTAATCAGCCCCAGCATTTT	CASSLGGINQPQHF
TRBV5-6	TRBJ2-3	.	TRBD2	TGTGCCAGCAGCTTGGTACTAGCGGGGGCTCTGGGCCGGGCAGATACGCAGTATTTT	CASSLVLAGALGRADTQYF
TRBV2	TRBJ2-7	.	TRBD1	TGTGCCAGCAACGCAGGGGGATACGAGCAGTACTTC	CASNAGGYEQYF
TRBV6-4	TRBJ2-2	.	.	TGTGCCAGCAGTCCCTTCGGGGCGAACACCGGGGAGCTGTTTTTT	CASSPFGANTGELFF
TRBV19	TRBJ1-2	.	.	TGTGCCAGTAGTATTAATCAGGGTTTCGATGGCTACACCTTC	CASSINQGFDGYTF
TRBV5-5	TRBJ2-3	.	.	TGTGCCAGCAGCTTGATATCTAGTCCAGATACGCAGTATTTT	CASSLISSPDTQYF
TRBV7-2	TRBJ1-2	.	.	TGTGCCAGCACAAGCCGGGGTCCCCGGCAATTTTATGGCTACACCTTC	CASTSRGPRQFYGYTF
TRBV7-9	TRBJ2-5	once	TRBD2	TGTGCCAGCAGCCCGAAACTCGACGGGCCGGCGGGGGCCCAGTACTTC	CASSPKLDGPAGAQYF
TRBV19	TRBJ2-7	few	TRBD1	TGTGCCAGTAGTCAGGGACAGGGGTCTATCGAGCAGTACTTC	CASSQGQGSIEQYF
TRBV6-5	TRBJ2-7	.	.	TGTGCCAGCAGTTACACCGACCCAGGGAGGGAGCAGTACTTC	CASSYTDPGREQYF
TRBV4-2	TRBJ2-7	.	.	TGTGCCAGCAGCCAAGATCAGGGCTTCAACGAGCAGTACTTC	CASSQDQGFNEQYF
TRBV2	TRBJ1-6	.	.	TGTGCCGTTGGCGACAGTAATAATTCACCCCTCCACTTT	CAVGDSNNSPLHF
TRBV11-2	TRBJ2-7	.	TRBD1	TGTGCCAGCAGCTCGGGACAGCGAAGCTCCTACGAGCAGTACTTC	CASSSGQRSSYEQYF
TRBV19	TRBJ2-6	.	TRBD1	TGTGCCAGTGGGGACAGGGGGCGCTTCGTTGGGGCCAACGTCCTGACTTTC	CASGDRGRFVGANVLTF
TRBV10-3	TRBJ2-3	.	.	TGTGCCATCGGGGCCACCCCAGATACGCAGTATTTT	CAIGATPDTQYF
TRBV2	TRBJ2-1	.	TRBD2	TGTGCCAGCAGTTTACGGACTAGCGGGGGGGCAGTTGAGCAGTTCTTC	CASSLRTSGGAVEQFF
TRBV6-5	TRBJ2-3	.	TRBD1	TGTGCCAGCAGTTACCGGGGACAGGGAGGGGATACGCAGTATTTT	CASSYRGQGGDTQYF
TRBV2	TRBJ2-1	.	.	TGTGCCAGCAGTGAGGCTCTGCTTCTGGAGCAGTTCTTC	CASSEALLLEQFF
TRBV5-1	TRBJ2-1	.	.	TGCGCCAGCAGTTTGACTAGTCTAAATGAGCAGTTCTTC	CASSLTSLNEQFF
TRBV7-2	TRBJ1-2	.	.	TGTGCCAGCAGCTTGGTTACTTCCTATGGCTACACCTTC	CASSLVTSYGYTF
TRBV2	TRBJ2-1	.	TRBD2	TGTGCCAGCAGCGAAAGCGGGATGTCCTACAATGAGCAGTTCTTC	CASSESGMSYNEQFF
TRBV13	TRBJ2-1	.	TRBD1	TGTGCCAGCAGCTTGTTAGGACAGGGGGCGGGCAATGAGCAGTTCTTC	CASSLLGQGAGNEQFF
TRBV27	TRBJ1-5	.	.	TGTGCCAGCAGTTTATCGTACACAAAGGAGCAGCCCCAGCATTTT	CASSLSYTKEQPQHF
TRBV28	TRBJ1-6	few	.	TGTGCCAGCAGTTCGGGTCTAAGCTCCTATAATTCACCCCTCCACTTT	CASSSGLSSYNSPLHF
TRBV28	TRBJ2-1	.	.	TGTGCCAGCAGTTCGTCCGGGTCCTCCAACAATGAGCAGTTCTTC	CASSSSGSSNNEQFF
TRBV6-5	TRBJ2-5	.	.	TGTGCCAGCAGTTACCTAGGGGCGCTTGGGGAGACCCAGTACTTC	CASSYLGALGETQYF
TRBV9	TRBJ2-3	.	TRBD1	TGTGCCAGCAGCATATCTACAGGGGGAAGGGGAGATACGCAGTATTTT	CASSISTGGRGDTQYF
TRBV6-4	TRBJ2-3	once	TRBD1	TGTGCCAGCAGTGATCTGGGACAGGGACAAGATACGCAGTATTTT	CASSDLGQGQDTQYF
TRBV28	TRBJ2-7	.	.	TGTGCCAGCAGTAAACAGGGTAGGGACGAGCAGTACTTC	CASSKQGRDEQYF
TRBV6-5	TRBJ2-3	.	.	TGTGCCAGCAGTTCTGGTAGCAGCACAGATACGCAGTATTTT	CASSSGSSTDTQYF
TRBV4-2	TRBJ2-2	.	.	TGTGCCAGCAGCTTGGGTAGCGTCACCGGGGAGCTGTTTTTT	CASSLGSVTGELFF
TRBV5-1	TRBJ1-1	.	TRBD1	TGCGCCAGCAGCTTAAGCGGACAGGGCAACACTGAAGCTTTCTTT	CASSLSGQGNTEAFF
TRBV27	TRBJ2-2	.	.	TGTGCCAGCACCCCTAGAGGAGGCGAGTTTACCGGGGAGCTGTTTTTT	CASTPRGGEFTGELFF
TRBV5-5	TRBJ1-1	.	.	TGTGCCAGCCGGATGGGGCAGGAAAACACTGAAGCTTTCTTT	CASRMGQENTEAFF
TRBV14	TRBJ2-1	.	.	TGTGCCAGCAGCTTCCCGACTAGATCCCAGTTCTTC	CASSFPTRSQFF
TRBV19	TRBJ2-7	.	.	TGTGCCAGTAGTAGCCGGACAGTCGGGTTCTCCGAGCAGTACTTC	CASSSRTVGFSEQYF
TRBV10-3	TRBJ2-4	.	.	TGTGCCATCAGTGAGTCGCGGGCGTTGGACATTCAGTACTTC	CAISESRALDIQYF
TRBV5-8	TRBJ1-1	.	.	TGTGCCAGCAGCTTCAACACCGTGATGAACACTGAAGCTTTCTTT	CASSFNTVMNTEAFF
TRBV5-8	TRBJ2-3	.	TRBD1	TGTGCCAGCAGCCCTGGGACAGAAGCTTTCTTGGATACGCAGTATTTT	CASSPGTEAFLDTQYF
TRBV6-1	TRBJ1-5	once	.	TGTGCCAGCAGCCTCGGACCCTCGGGGGTTCAGCCCCGGCATTTT	CASSLGPSGVQPRHF
TRBV7-6	TRBJ1-1	.	.	TGTGCCAGTGGACGGGGTCGGAACACTGAAGCTTTCTTT	CASGRGRNTEAFF